This T cell receptor beta chain was sequenced in a study of cytomegalovirus exposure and HLA in healthy donors. Study overall: From donors who were HLA-typed, an early data release held 65 million to 85 million unique TCRs. Study results and caveats: Later analysis suggested links between common viral pathogens and several top significant clusters.

The V and J ends lost 6 bases and 0 bases respectively, with 20 bases between them. This CDR3 comprises 16 residues. CDR1 is SQVTM, CDR2 ANQGSEA, per germline. A note on this clone: Its antigen is not known.

It was with 60 Vbeta and 13 Jbeta primers that the PCR ran. Only in-frame clones appear in the TCRdb table, and some are missing; sequencing was by immunoSEQ multiplex PCR. The sample contains hundreds of thousands of clones, roughly 83% of which appear only once. The sequenced sample consisted of PBMCs. This TCR came from a girl aged 5-17 years in good health and CMV-seronegative. The chain joins TRBV29-1 to TRBJ1-1; D is undetermined. This CDR3 reads CSVSGFGKKMNTEAFF. The CDR3 bases are TGCAGCGTGTCGGGGTTCGGGAAAAAGATGAACACTGAAGCTTTCTTT. Variable domain in full (rest from reference TRBV29-1 and TRBJ1-1): SAVISQKPSRDICQRGTSLTIQCQVDSQVTMMFWYRQQPGQSLTLIATANQGSEATYESGFVIDKFPISRPNLTFSTLTVSNMSPEDSSIYLCSVSGFGKKMNTEAFFGQGTRLTVV.